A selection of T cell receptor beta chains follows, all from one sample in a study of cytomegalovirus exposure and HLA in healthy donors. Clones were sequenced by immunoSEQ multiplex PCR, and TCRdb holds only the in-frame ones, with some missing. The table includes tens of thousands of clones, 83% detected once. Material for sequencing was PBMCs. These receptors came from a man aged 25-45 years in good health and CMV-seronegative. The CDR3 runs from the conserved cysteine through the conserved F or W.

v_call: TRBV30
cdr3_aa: CAWTSVNTEAFF

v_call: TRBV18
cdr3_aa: CASSPLSETQYF

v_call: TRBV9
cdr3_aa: CASSGLQGAGGYTF

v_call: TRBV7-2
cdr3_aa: CASSPLAGVRYEQYF

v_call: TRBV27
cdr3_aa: CASSLVGGNTEAFF

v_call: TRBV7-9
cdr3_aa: CASSRIEEPGAEAFF

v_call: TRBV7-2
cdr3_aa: CASSLDQLSYGYTF

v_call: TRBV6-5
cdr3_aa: CASSSEGLAGAEQFF

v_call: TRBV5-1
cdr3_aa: CASSGRDRPTDTQYF

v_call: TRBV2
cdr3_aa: CASSGRGEQYF

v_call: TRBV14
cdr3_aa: CASSQVVAPYGYTF

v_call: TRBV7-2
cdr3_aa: CASSFRGATYNEQFF

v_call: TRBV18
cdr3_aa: CASSRQGAENSPLHF

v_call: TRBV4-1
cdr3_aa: CATGSGGYEQYF

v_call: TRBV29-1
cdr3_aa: CSVYRAPGNTIYF

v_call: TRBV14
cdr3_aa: CASSRTGVNTQYF

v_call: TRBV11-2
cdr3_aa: CASSLVRDNEQFF

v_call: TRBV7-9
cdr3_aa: CASSFGTPSSYEQYF

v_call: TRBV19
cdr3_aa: CASSIKARTSGSVYEQYF

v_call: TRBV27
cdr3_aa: CASSSIGTGGAFF

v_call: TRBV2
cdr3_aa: CASSALAFMNTEAFF

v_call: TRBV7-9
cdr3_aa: CSSSIPSGTGGSHGYTF

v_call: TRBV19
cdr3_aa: CASRSQVFGANVLTF

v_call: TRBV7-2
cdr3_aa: CASSLAYSTYGYTF

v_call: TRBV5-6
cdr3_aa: CASSLWRGGGNKQFF

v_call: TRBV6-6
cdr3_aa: CASSSDTDYGYTF

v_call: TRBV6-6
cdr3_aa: CASTWTSLYEQYF

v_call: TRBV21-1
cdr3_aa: CASSTNNPPLLLAIYF

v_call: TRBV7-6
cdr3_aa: CASSLGTGTISNQPQHF

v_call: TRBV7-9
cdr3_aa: CSSSPIGAYEQYF

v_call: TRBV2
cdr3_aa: CASSRDRGPNEQFF

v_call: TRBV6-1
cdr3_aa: CASSEALSYYEQYF

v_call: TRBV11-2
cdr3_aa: CASSLGTGQYNEQFF

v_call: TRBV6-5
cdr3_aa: CASSPGQTLSEQFF

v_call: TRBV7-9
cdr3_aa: CASSFGPLAGGPRTGELFF

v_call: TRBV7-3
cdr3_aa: CASSLKGGNEQFF

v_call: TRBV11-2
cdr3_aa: CASSLVGATGTEAFF

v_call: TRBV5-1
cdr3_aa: CASSVRDRHTGELFF